This TCR beta chain originates from a study of identical twins. TCRdb re-called the 5' RACE reads with MiXCR, one entry per CDR3 protein. Among about 520,000 distinct CDR3 sequences, 22% were seen once, and the ten largest hold 0.8% to 1%. The germline CDR1 and CDR2 sequences are SGHRS and YFSETQ. The CDR3 runs to 14 residues. The V end was cut by 6 bases, the J end by 2 bases, with 14 bases between. The data also belong to a second study, concerning T cells expressing NK-cell markers. That study adds: Sequenced donors, eight in total, included seven who were HCMV-seropositive and one who was seronegative.

This chain links TRBV5-1 with TRBJ1-1; D uncertain. Source material: CD4+ T cells sorted from blood. The clonotype originates from a woman aged 18-29 years in good health. The CDR3: CASKSGQSNTEAFF. CDR3 coding DNA: TGCGCCAGCAAGTCCGGGCAGTCAAACACTGAAGCTTTCTTT. Together with reference TRBV5-1 and TRBJ1-1, the CDR3 gives the full variable domain: KAGVTQTPRYLIKTRGQQVTLSCSPISGHRSVSWYQQTPGQGLQFLFEYFSETQRNKGNFPGRFSGRQFSNSRSEMNVSTLELGDSALYLCASKSGQSNTEAFFGQGTRLTVV.